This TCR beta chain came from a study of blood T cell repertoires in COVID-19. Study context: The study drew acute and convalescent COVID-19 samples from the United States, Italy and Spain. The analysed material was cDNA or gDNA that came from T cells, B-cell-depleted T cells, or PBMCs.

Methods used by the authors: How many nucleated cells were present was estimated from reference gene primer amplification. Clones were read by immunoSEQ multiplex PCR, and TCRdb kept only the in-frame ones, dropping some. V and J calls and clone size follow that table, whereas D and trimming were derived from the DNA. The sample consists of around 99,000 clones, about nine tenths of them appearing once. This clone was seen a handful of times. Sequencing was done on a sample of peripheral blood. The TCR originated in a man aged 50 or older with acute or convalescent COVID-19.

CDR3 DNA: TGTGCCAGAAGCTTGGGGACAGGGGTGACCAATTCACCCCTCCACTTT. This sequence encodes CARSLGTGVTNSPLHF. The chain has TRBV5-3 and TRBJ1-6; 9 bases fit TRBD1. TRBV5-3 carries the ORF label, with uncertain function. Germline trimming cut 0 bases from V and 7 bases from J; bases unmatched to any gene: 5. CDR3 length: 16 amino acids.